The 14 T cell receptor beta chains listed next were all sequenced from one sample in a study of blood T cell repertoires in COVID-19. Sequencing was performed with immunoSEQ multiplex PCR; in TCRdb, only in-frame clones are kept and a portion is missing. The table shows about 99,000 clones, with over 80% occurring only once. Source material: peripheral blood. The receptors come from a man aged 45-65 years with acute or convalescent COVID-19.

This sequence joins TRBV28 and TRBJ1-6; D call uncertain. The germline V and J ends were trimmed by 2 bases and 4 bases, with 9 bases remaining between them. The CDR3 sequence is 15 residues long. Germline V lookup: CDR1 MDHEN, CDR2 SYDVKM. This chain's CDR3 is CASSLNRQYNSPLHF. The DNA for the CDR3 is TGTGCCAGCAGTTTAAACCGACAATATAATTCACCCCTCCACTTT.

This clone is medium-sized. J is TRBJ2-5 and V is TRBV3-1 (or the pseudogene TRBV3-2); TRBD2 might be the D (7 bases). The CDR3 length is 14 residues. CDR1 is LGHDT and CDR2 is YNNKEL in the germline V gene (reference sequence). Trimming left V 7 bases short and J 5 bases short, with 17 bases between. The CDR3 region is CASIPPGGGETQYF. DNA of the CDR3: TGTGCCAGCATTCCCCCGGGGGGCGGGGAGACCCAGTACTTC.

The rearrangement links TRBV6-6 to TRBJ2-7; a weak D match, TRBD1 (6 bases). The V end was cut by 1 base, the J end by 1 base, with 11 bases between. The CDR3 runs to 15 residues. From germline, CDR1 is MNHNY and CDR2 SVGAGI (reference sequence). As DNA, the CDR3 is TGTGCCAGCAGTTACTTTTGGGACACATCCTACGAGCAGTACTTC. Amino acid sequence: CASSYFWDTSYEQYF.

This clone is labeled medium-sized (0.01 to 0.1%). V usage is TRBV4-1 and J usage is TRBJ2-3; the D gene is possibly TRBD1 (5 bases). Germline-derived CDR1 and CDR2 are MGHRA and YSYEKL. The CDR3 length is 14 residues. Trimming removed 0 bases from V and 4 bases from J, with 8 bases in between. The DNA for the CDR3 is TGCGCCAGCAGCCAAGAGGCAGGGCCAGATACGCAGTATTTT. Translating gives CASSQEAGPDTQYF.

DNA of the CDR3: TGCGCCAGCAGCCCGAGAACCACGGTAGCTGCTTATGGCTACACCTTC. This codes for CASSPRTTVAAYGYTF. The chain joins TRBV5-1 to TRBJ1-2; no clear D. CDR1 SGHRS and CDR2 YFSETQ come from the germline V gene. The CDR3 sequence is 16 residues long. V gave up 4 bases and J gave up 5 bases, with 21 bases separating them.

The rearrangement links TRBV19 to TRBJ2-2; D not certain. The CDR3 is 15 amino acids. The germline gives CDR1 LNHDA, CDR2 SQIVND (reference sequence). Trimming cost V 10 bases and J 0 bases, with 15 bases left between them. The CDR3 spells CAKPDRVPNTGELFF. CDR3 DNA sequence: TGTGCCAAACCCGATCGGGTGCCGAACACCGGGGAGCTGTTTTTT.

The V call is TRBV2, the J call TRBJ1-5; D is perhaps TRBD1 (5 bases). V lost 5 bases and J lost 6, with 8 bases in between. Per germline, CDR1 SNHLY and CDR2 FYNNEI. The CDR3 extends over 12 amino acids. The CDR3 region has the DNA TGTGCCAGCAGTACCCAGGGTCAGCCCCAGCATTTT. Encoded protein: CASSTQGQPQHF.

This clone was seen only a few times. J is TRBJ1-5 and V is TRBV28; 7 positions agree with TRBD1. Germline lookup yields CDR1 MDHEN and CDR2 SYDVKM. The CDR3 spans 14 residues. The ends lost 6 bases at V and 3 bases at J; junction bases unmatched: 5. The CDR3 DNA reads TGTGCCAGCAGGGCTACAGGGGACAATCAGCCCCAGCATTTT. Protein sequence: CASRATGDNQPQHF.

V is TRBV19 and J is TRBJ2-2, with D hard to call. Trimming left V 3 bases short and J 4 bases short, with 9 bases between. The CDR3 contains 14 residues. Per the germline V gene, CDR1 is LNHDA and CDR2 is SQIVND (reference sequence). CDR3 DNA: TGTGCCAGTAGTATGTCAGTGATCACCGGGGAGCTGTTTTTT. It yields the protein CASSMSVITGELFF.

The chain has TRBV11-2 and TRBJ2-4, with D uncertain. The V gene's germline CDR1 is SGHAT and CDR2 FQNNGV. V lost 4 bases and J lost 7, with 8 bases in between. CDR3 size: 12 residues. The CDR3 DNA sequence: TGTGCCAGCAGCTCTTACTTGAACATTCAGTACTTC. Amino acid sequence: CASSSYLNIQYF.

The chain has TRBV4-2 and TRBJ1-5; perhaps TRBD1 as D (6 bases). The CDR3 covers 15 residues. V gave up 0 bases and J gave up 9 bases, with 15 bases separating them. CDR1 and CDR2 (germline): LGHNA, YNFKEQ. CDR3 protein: CASSQERGLGRPQHF. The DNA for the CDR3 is TGTGCCAGCAGCCAAGAGAGGGGGTTAGGGAGGCCCCAGCATTTT.

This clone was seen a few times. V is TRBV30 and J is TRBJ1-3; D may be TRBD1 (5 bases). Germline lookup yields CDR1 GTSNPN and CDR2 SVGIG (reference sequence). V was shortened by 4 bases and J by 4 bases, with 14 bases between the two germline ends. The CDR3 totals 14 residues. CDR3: CAWNLAGNGNTIYF. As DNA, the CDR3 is TGTGCCTGGAATCTTGCAGGGAACGGAAACACCATATATTTT. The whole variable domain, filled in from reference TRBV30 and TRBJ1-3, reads SQTIHQWPATLVQPVGSPLSLECTVEGTSNPNLYWYRQAAGRGLQLLFYSVGIGQISSEVPQNLSASRPQDRQFILSSKKLLLSDSGFYLCAWNLAGNGNTIYFGEGSWLTVV.

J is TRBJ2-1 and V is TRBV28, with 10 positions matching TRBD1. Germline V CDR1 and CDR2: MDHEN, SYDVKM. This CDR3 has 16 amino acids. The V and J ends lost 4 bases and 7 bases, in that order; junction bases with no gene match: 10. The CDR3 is CASSSLGQGFENEQFF. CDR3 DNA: TGTGCCAGCAGTTCCTTGGGACAGGGGTTCGAAAATGAGCAGTTCTTC.

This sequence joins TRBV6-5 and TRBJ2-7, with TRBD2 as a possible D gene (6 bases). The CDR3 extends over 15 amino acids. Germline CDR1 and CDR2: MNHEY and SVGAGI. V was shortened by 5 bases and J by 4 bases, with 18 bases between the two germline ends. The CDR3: CASSPIRDGRYEQYF. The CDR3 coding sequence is TGTGCCAGCAGTCCTATCCGGGACGGGAGATACGAGCAGTACTTC.